These 29 T cell receptor beta chains were all obtained from the same sample, sequenced in a study of cytomegalovirus exposure and HLA in healthy donors. The data were produced by immunoSEQ multiplex PCR, yet TCRdb's version contains in-frame clones alone and is incomplete. This sample has about 44,000 clones, with over 85% found just once. Input material: PBMCs. These receptors were collected from a woman between 18 and 30 years old in good health and CMV-seronegative.

This rearrangement joins TRBV6-5 to TRBJ2-2; 7 nucleotides match TRBD2. The CDR3 covers 14 residues. V was pared by 0 bases and J by 6 bases, with 1 base of the junction left unmatched. CDR1 MNHEY and CDR2 SVGAGI come from the germline V gene. The CDR3 region is CASSYSGGAGELFF. CDR3 coding DNA: TGTGCCAGCAGTTACTCTGGGGGGGCCGGGGAGCTGTTTTTT.

This clone was seen a single time. This chain uses TRBV29-1 with TRBJ1-3; TRBD1 agrees at 7 bases. The CDR3 sequence is 17 residues long. The V segment lost 2 bases and the J segment 0 bases; nucleotides outside the gene matches: 10. From germline, CDR1 is SQVTM and CDR2 ANQGSEA. CDR3 sequence (DNA): TGCAGCGTTGAATTATCCATGACAGGGAGCTCTGGAAACACCATATATTTT. Protein product: CSVELSMTGSSGNTIYF.

The gene calls are TRBV21-1 and TRBJ1-5; whether TRBD1, the table's D call, matches the DNA was not checked. TRBV21-1 is classified as a pseudogene. The CDR3 has 17 amino acids. The CDR3 region is CASSRRKGGDGNQPQHF. CDR3 nucleotides: TGTGCCAGCAGCCGACGGAAAGGGGGCGATGGCAATCAGCCCCAGCATTTT.

This clone has just one count. The gene calls are TRBV28 and TRBJ2-5; tentative D call: TRBD1 (6 bases). Germline V lookup: CDR1 MDHEN, CDR2 SYDVKM. The V gene lost 7 bases and the J gene lost 1 base, with 13 bases spanning the gap. The CDR3 loop spans 14 amino acids. For the CDR3, the DNA is TGTGCCAGCACCCCCCGGACAGTCCAAGAGACCCAGTACTTC. Its translation is CASTPRTVQETQYF.

The V and J genes are TRBV2 and TRBJ2-7, with 8 bases aligning to TRBD2. V was pared by 8 bases and J by 6 bases, with 9 bases of the junction left unmatched. This CDR3 comprises 13 residues. Germline V CDR1 and CDR2: SNHLY, FYNNEI. In DNA, the CDR3 is TGTGCCAGCTCGGTGAGACTAGCGCCCGAGCAGTACTTC. Its translation is CASSVRLAPEQYF.

This chain uses TRBV28 with TRBJ1-4, with 9 bases fitting TRBD1. Losses at the gene ends were 4 bases for V and 3 bases for J; bases not matched to a gene: 12. The germline gives CDR1 MDHEN, CDR2 SYDVKM. The CDR3 sequence is 18 residues long. This CDR3 is CASSYSGTGFGSNEKLFF. The CDR3 coding sequence is TGTGCCAGCAGTTATTCGGGGACAGGGTTTGGGTCTAATGAAAAACTGTTTTTT.

The chain recombines TRBV5-1 with TRBJ2-3; D perhaps matches TRBD2 (6 bases). Germline V CDR1 and CDR2: SGHRS, YFSETQ. This CDR3 contains 12 residues. With 4 bases removed from V and 6 bases from J, the gap between germline ends came to 9 bases. The CDR3 sequence is CASSLRGDTQYF. The CDR3 bases are TGCGCCAGCAGCCTCCGGGGGGATACGCAGTATTTT.

V and J are TRBV11-2 and TRBJ1-1, with 10 bases fitting TRBD1. Germline V CDR1 and CDR2: SGHAT, FQNNGV. There are 14 residues in the CDR3. V was pared by 4 bases and J by 3 bases, with 2 bases of the junction left unmatched. CDR3 amino acids: CASSWGQGHTEAFF. CDR3 nucleotide sequence: TGTGCCAGCAGCTGGGGACAGGGGCACACTGAAGCTTTCTTT.

The J gene is TRBJ1-1, the V gene TRBV2; 7 bases map to TRBD1. V lost 5 bases to trimming and J lost 4 bases; unmatched junction nucleotides: 10. Germline assignment: CDR1 SNHLY and CDR2 FYNNEI. The CDR3 extends over 15 amino acids. The CDR3 DNA sequence: TGTGCCAGCAGTCCTCAGACAGGGTTTGTCACTGAAGCTTTCTTT. It is translated as CASSPQTGFVTEAFF. Filled out from reference TRBV2 and TRBJ1-1, the complete variable domain reads EPEVTQTPSHQVTQMGQEVILRCVPISNHLYFYWYRQILGQKVEFLVSFYNNEISEKSEIFDDQFSVERPDGSNFTLKIRSTKLEDSAMYFCASSPQTGFVTEAFFGQGTRLTVV.

The chain has TRBV20-1 and TRBJ2-5; D not resolved. This CDR3 has 8 amino acids. Germline CDR1 and CDR2: DFQATT and SNEGSKA (reference sequence). For the CDR3, the DNA is TGCAGCCCTACTCCCCAGTACTTC. It yields the protein CSPTPQYF.

The gene calls are TRBV6-1 and TRBJ2-7, with 11 bases fitting TRBD1. This CDR3 contains 14 residues. The germline V gene encodes CDR1 MNHNS and CDR2 SASEGT. V dropped 11 bases and J dropped 1; count of bases not matched to a gene: 7. The CDR3, as DNA: TGTGCCGTGGGGGGGACAGGGGGTTCCTACGAGCAGTACTTC. This codes for CAVGGTGGSYEQYF.

The chain joins TRBV7-2 to TRBJ1-4; 7 nucleotides match TRBD1. Germline V gene data show CDR1 as SGHTA and CDR2 as FQGNSA. With V trimmed by 5 bases and J by 7 bases, 4 bases remained unmatched. The CDR3 length is 13 residues. DNA of the CDR3: TGTGCCAGCAGCCTCGACAGGGTTGAAAAACTGTTTTTT. As protein: CASSLDRVEKLFF.

This chain uses TRBV7-2 with TRBJ2-5; 9 bases line up with TRBD1. Germline values: CDR1 SGHTA, CDR2 FQGNSA. Losses at the gene ends were 4 bases for V and 5 bases for J; bases not matched to a gene: 20. The CDR3 is 19 amino acids. The CDR3 nucleotides read TGTGCCAGCAGCTATAAACATCAGCCCGGGACAGGGTATTACGAGACCCAGTACTTC. Amino acids: CASSYKHQPGTGYYETQYF.

This rearrangement joins TRBV28 to TRBJ1-5; 10 nucleotides match TRBD1. The CDR3 has 14 residues. V dropped 4 bases and J dropped 8; count of bases not matched to a gene: 5. Germline V gene data show CDR1 as MDHEN and CDR2 as SYDVKM. Written as DNA, the CDR3 is TGTGCCAGCAGTTGGACAGGGGGTAGAGAGCCCCAGCATTTT. This gives the protein CASSWTGGREPQHF.

The chain combines TRBV19 with TRBJ1-5; 7 nucleotides agree with TRBD1. Germline CDR1 LNHDA, CDR2 SQIVND (reference sequence). The CDR3 has 13 residues. Trimming removed 7 bases from V and 6 bases from J; junction bases left unmatched: 6. The chain's CDR3 is CASNDRDPQPQHF. The CDR3 DNA follows: TGTGCCAGTAATGACAGGGACCCTCAGCCCCAGCATTTT.

This rearrangement joins TRBV2 to TRBJ1-5, with 9 positions matching TRBD1. From germline, CDR1 is SNHLY and CDR2 FYNNEI. The CDR3 contains 14 residues. V trimming: 6 bases; J trimming: 4 bases; junction bases outside the gene matches: 4. CDR3 nucleotides: TGTGCCAGCAGGAGACAGGGGGGGAATCAGCCCCAGCATTTT. Protein product: CASRRQGGNQPQHF.

The chain joins TRBV28 to TRBJ2-3; 9 bases are a match to TRBD1. The CDR3 is made up of 15 amino acids. Looked up from germline, CDR1 is MDHEN and CDR2 is SYDVKM. V shed 6 bases, J shed 2 bases, and the junction held 6 bases outside the gene matches. The CDR3 bases are TGTGCCAGCAGCAACGGGACAGGGCACACAGATACGCAGTATTTT. The encoded protein is CASSNGTGHTDTQYF.

The chain recombines TRBV28 with TRBJ1-5; the match to TRBD1 covers 9 bases. The CDR3 has 17 residues. V lost 5 bases and J lost 3; bases outside the gene matches: 11. The germline CDR1 and CDR2 sequences are MDHEN and SYDVKM. The CDR3 DNA is TGTGCCAGCAGTATAAGTCAGGGACAGGGATACAATCAGCCCCAGCATTTT. This gives the protein CASSISQGQGYNQPQHF.

This chain connects TRBV5-1 to TRBJ2-7; a possible D gene is TRBD2 (6 bases). CDR1 and CDR2 (germline): SGHRS, YFSETQ. This CDR3 spans 14 amino acids. Trimming pared 4 bases from V and 6 bases from J, leaving 17 bases between. DNA for the CDR3: TGCGCCAGCAGCCCGGGGGAAGCATTCGGCGAGCAGTACTTC. This gives the protein CASSPGEAFGEQYF.

This chain uses TRBV10-3 with TRBJ1-2, with D possibly being TRBD1 (5 bases). This CDR3 spans 17 amino acids. From germline, CDR1 is ENHRY and CDR2 SYGVKD. V was shortened by 2 bases and J by 1 base, with 17 bases between the two germline ends. CDR3 coding DNA: TGTGCCATCAGTGAGGGCCGCGGGACCCCGGGTAACTATGGCTACACCTTC. It is translated as CAISEGRGTPGNYGYTF.

The chain uses TRBV5-1 and TRBJ2-3, with D possibly being TRBD1 (5 bases). The ends were cut back, 0 bases at V and 0 bases at J, with 11 bases in the middle. The CDR3 is 16 residues long. CDR1 and CDR2 from the germline V gene are SGHRS and YFSETQ. The CDR3 sequence is CASSLAGAASTDTQYF. The CDR3 nucleotides are TGCGCCAGCAGCTTGGCTGGGGCTGCGAGCACAGATACGCAGTATTTT.

This chain links TRBV5-4 with TRBJ2-3; 7 bases fit TRBD2. The trim removed 4 bases at V and 1 base at J, leaving 9 bases unmatched. The CDR3 covers 16 residues. Germline CDR1 is SGHNT and CDR2 is YYREEE (reference sequence). The CDR3 DNA is TGTGCCAGCAGCCTAGGGGTCCGGGGGGGCACAGATACGCAGTATTTT. Encoded protein: CASSLGVRGGTDTQYF. The full variable domain, its missing parts supplied by reference TRBV5-4 and TRBJ2-3, is ETGVTQSPTHLIKTRGQQVTLRCSSQSGHNTVSWYQQALGQGPQFIFQYYREEENGRGNFPPRFSGLQFPNYSSELNVNALELDDSALYLCASSLGVRGGTDTQYFGPGTRLTVL.

This clone showed up just once. The chain joins TRBV6-5 to TRBJ2-5, with TRBD1 matching over 7 bases. Germline V gives CDR1 MNHEY, CDR2 SVGAGI. The CDR3 spans 13 residues. V was pared by 10 bases and J by 3 bases, with 8 bases of the junction left unmatched. The CDR3: CAIARQGEETQYF. The CDR3 DNA reads TGTGCCATAGCAAGACAGGGAGAAGAGACCCAGTACTTC.

This chain links TRBV5-1 with TRBJ1-4; D perhaps matches TRBD1 (5 bases). CDR3 length: 15 residues. Germline-derived CDR1 and CDR2 are SGHRS and YFSETQ. V was trimmed by 0 bases and J by 1 base, leaving 7 bases between them. The CDR3, as DNA: TGCGCCAGCAGCTTGGAGGGGAAAACTAATGAAAAACTGTTTTTT. As protein: CASSLEGKTNEKLFF.

The chain links TRBV6-1 to TRBJ1-1; 7 bases fit TRBD1. The CDR3 covers 14 residues. J gave up 0 bases and V 5 bases, and 3 bases lay outside the gene matches. Germline CDR1 reads MNHNS; CDR2 reads SASEGT. The DNA for the CDR3 is TGTGCCAGCAGTATGACAGGGATGAACACTGAAGCTTTCTTT. This codes for CASSMTGMNTEAFF.

The chain is built from TRBV10-3 and TRBJ1-6; no clear D gene. Trimming removed 3 bases from V and 8 bases from J, with 8 bases in between. Germline values: CDR1 ENHRY, CDR2 SYGVKD. The CDR3 runs to 13 residues. CDR3 in amino acids: CAISDDGDSPLHF. The CDR3 DNA follows: TGTGCCATCAGTGACGACGGGGATTCACCCCTCCACTTT.

The rearrangement joins TRBV25-1 to TRBJ1-2, with D hard to call. V lost 8 bases and J 4 bases, leaving 11 bases between the germline ends. CDR1 is MGHDK, CDR2 SYGVNS, per germline. The CDR3 extends over 12 amino acids. DNA for the CDR3: TGTGCCAGCTCTTACCCGGGCTATGGCTACACCTTC. Its translation is CASSYPGYGYTF.

The J gene is TRBJ2-1, the V gene TRBV23-1; TRBD2 aligns across 7 bases. TRBV23-1 is an open reading frame whose function is uncertain. V lost 4 bases to trimming and J lost 1 base; unmatched junction nucleotides: 10. This CDR3 has 17 amino acids. For the CDR3, the DNA is TGCGCCAGCAGTCCATTCAAGAAGGGACTATCCTACAATGAGCAGTTCTTC. It specifies CASSPFKKGLSYNEQFF.

In DNA form, the CDR3 reads TGTGCCAGCAGCTTAGGGAGCTACGAGCAGTACTTC. As protein: CASSLGSYEQYF. The chain links TRBV11-2 to TRBJ2-7; unclear D gene. The V and J ends lost 1 base and 3 bases respectively, with 4 bases between them. Per the germline V gene, CDR1 is SGHAT and CDR2 is FQNNGV. The CDR3 is made up of 12 amino acids.